The 29 T cell receptor beta chains reported below all come from one sample, sequenced in a study of T cells in Graves' hyperthyroidism and ophthalmopathy. Researchers amplified the TCR beta CDR3 regions from RNA transcripts. The HTBI primer set was used in a first-round RT-PCR of the TCR CDR3. TCRdb independently ran MiXCR on the multiplex PCR reads; one entry per CDR3 protein. Found here are hundreds of thousands of distinct CDR3 sequences, around 15% of them singletons; the top ten hold around 4%. The sequencing sample was made of blood. Source of these receptors: a young woman with Graves' hyperthyroidism.

This clonotype showed up just a few times. The rearrangement links TRBV15 to TRBJ2-7, with 7 bases aligning to TRBD1. V shed 1 base and J 6 bases; nucleotides not matched to a gene: 0. CDR1 is LNHNV and CDR2 is YYDKDF in the germline V gene (reference sequence). CDR3 length equals 12 residues. For the CDR3, the DNA is TGTGCCACCAGCAGAGCAGGGGGCGAGCAGTACTTC. It yields the protein CATSRAGGEQYF.

This clonotype was found many times. This chain links TRBV28 with TRBJ1-2, with a weak D call TRBD1 (6 bases). Trimming cost V 6 bases and J 8 bases, with 13 bases left between them. The CDR3 runs 12 residues. CDR1 and CDR2 (germline): MDHEN, SYDVKM. CDR3 sequence reads: CASSPRGIGYTF. The DNA of the CDR3 is TGTGCCAGCAGCCCCAGGGGAATAGGCTACACCTTC.

Ten or more counts support this clonotype. The junction shows a germline mismatch at one end, possibly a read error. The J gene is TRBJ2-5, the V gene TRBV10-3, with D maybe TRBD1 (5 bases). This CDR3 region has 11 residues. Germline CDR1 ENHRY, CDR2 SYGVKD. The CDR3 protein is CAISDQGTTDF. In nucleotides, the CDR3 is TGTGCCATCAGTGACCAGGGAACTACGGACTTC.

This clonotype was seen more than once but under ten times. The chain couples TRBV12-3 or TRBV12-4 to TRBJ2-6; TRBD1 aligns across 11 bases. V shed 0 bases, J shed 1 base, and the junction held 5 bases outside the gene matches. The CDR3 contains 19 residues. The DNA of the CDR3 is TGTGCCAGCAGTTTAGCGCTGGGACAGGGGGTGTCTGGGGCCAACGTCCTGACTTTC. This gives the protein CASSLALGQGVSGANVLTF.

This clonotype was found many times. CDR3 nucleotide sequence: TGTGCCAGCAGCTTAGCTTGGAGTAGCGGGAGTGATGAGCAGTTCTTC. The encoded protein is CASSLAWSSGSDEQFF. This chain links TRBV11-2 with TRBJ2-1; 9 bases are shared with TRBD2. V shed 1 base and J 8 bases; nucleotides not matched to a gene: 9. The germline gives CDR1 SGHAT, CDR2 FQNNGV. The length of the CDR3 is 16 residues.

This sequence joins TRBV6-2 or TRBV6-3 and TRBJ2-2; D unclear. This CDR3 contains 13 residues. In germline, CDR1 is MNHEY, CDR2 SVGEGT. Trimming took off 4 bases at V and 5 bases at J, with 8 bases between the two ends. This CDR3 reads CASSSTSTGELFF. CDR3 DNA: TGTGCCAGCAGTTCCACTTCGACCGGGGAGCTGTTTTTT.

This clonotype has a count of ten or more. The rearrangement links TRBV5-1 to TRBJ1-5, with D hard to call. Germline V CDR1 and CDR2: SGHRS, YFSETQ. The CDR3 consists of 13 residues. The V and J ends lost 0 bases and 6 bases respectively, with 7 bases between them. As DNA, the CDR3 is TGCGCCAGCAGCTTGGCAGCGGGTCAGCCCCAGCATTTT. Translated: CASSLAAGQPQHF.

To note about this clonotype: An end of the junction does not agree with germline; a read error may underlie this. The chain has TRBV6-1 and TRBJ2-7, with D perhaps given as TRBD1 or TRBD2 (5 bases each). The germline gives CDR1 MNHNS, CDR2 SASEGT. This CDR3 comprises 21 residues. The CDR3 sequence: CASSGAPSPNTGLSGAYEQYF. The CDR3 DNA reads TGCGCCAGCAGTGGAGCCCCATCCCCGAATACAGGACTTTCCGGGGCCTACGAGCAGTACTTC.

The table lists this clonotype with many counts. This chain links TRBV2 with TRBJ1-2; D is perhaps TRBD1 (5 bases). The germline gives CDR1 SNHLY, CDR2 FYNNEI. Trimming took off 6 bases at V and 0 bases at J, with 8 bases between the two ends. This CDR3 spans 13 amino acids. The chain's CDR3 is CASRGPTNYGYTF. The CDR3 DNA follows: TGTGCCAGCAGGGGACCCACTAACTATGGCTACACCTTC.

This clonotype came up a few times. An end of the junction does not agree with germline; a read error may underlie this. The chain uses TRBV27 and TRBJ2-3; TRBD2 matches 16 bases. The CDR3 totals 18 residues. The V gene's germline CDR1 is MNHEY and CDR2 SMNVEV (reference sequence). The CDR3 region is CASSISVGLAGGVDTQYF. CDR3 sequence (DNA): TGTGCCAGCAGTATATCGGTGGGACTAGCGGGAGGGGTGGATACGCAGTATTTT.

This clonotype occurred a few times. The V call is TRBV3-2, the J call TRBJ1-5; whether TRBD1, the table's D call, matches the DNA was not checked. TRBV3-2 is classified as a pseudogene. CDR3 length: 16 amino acids. CDR3 nucleotide sequence: TGTGCCAGCAGCCAAGTGGACAGGGGATCTTGTCAGCCCCAGCATTTT. Encoded protein: CASSQVDRGSCQPQHF.

This clonotype was counted only a few times. V is TRBV30 and J is TRBJ2-3; D remains ambiguous. Trimming took 5 bases from V and 5 from J, leaving 8 bases between them. Germline V gene sequence: CDR1 GTSNPN, CDR2 SVGIG (reference sequence). The CDR3 sequence is 11 residues long. The CDR3 is CAWEKGDTQYF. The DNA for the CDR3 is TGTGCCTGGGAAAAGGGAGATACGCAGTATTTT.

This clonotype was counted only a few times. The chain employs TRBV9 and TRBJ1-2; 7 bases are shared with TRBD1. The trim removed 0 bases at V and 2 bases at J, leaving 4 bases unmatched. Germline-derived CDR1 and CDR2 are SGDLS and YYNGEE. The CDR3 totals 15 residues. The CDR3 nucleotides read TGTGCCAGCAGCGTAGCAGGGGGGGGAAACTATGGCTACACCTTC. Its protein product is CASSVAGGGNYGYTF.

The CDR3 loop reads CASNMGQLNQPQHF. The CDR3 DNA reads TGTGCCAGTAATATGGGACAGCTCAATCAGCCCCAGCATTTT. The V gene is TRBV19, the J gene TRBJ1-5; 7 nucleotides match TRBD1. Germline CDR1 LNHDA, CDR2 SQIVND (reference sequence). V shed 7 bases, J shed 3 bases, and the junction held 6 bases outside the gene matches. The CDR3 consists of 14 residues.

This clonotype was picked up many times. The chain recombines TRBV28 with TRBJ2-7, with D possibly matching TRBD1 (5 bases). Germline V gene data show CDR1 as MDHEN and CDR2 as SYDVKM. The CDR3 covers 14 residues. Trimming stripped 6 bases from V and 0 bases from J, with 12 bases between. The CDR3 nucleotides are TGTGCCAGCAGGGGGCGACTCGTCTCCTACGAGCAGTACTTC. It yields the protein CASRGRLVSYEQYF.

Many counts were recorded for this clonotype. The V call is TRBV27, the J call TRBJ2-6; D not certain. From germline, CDR1 is MNHEY and CDR2 SMNVEV (reference sequence). The length of the CDR3 is 13 residues. The ends were cut back, 10 bases at V and 0 bases at J, with 7 bases in the middle. CDR3 residues: CATRLSGANVLTF. CDR3 DNA sequence: TGTGCCACCCGGCTCTCTGGGGCCAACGTCCTGACTTTC.

The rearrangement joins TRBV27 to TRBJ2-1, with TRBD1 matching 10 bases. CDR1 is MNHEY and CDR2 is SMNVEV in the germline V gene (reference sequence). J lost 4 bases, V lost 7 bases, and 13 bases had no gene match. The CDR3 extends over 17 amino acids. CDR3 residues: CASTPKGTGAPYNEQFF. CDR3 nucleotides: TGTGCCAGCACCCCTAAGGGGACAGGGGCGCCTTACAATGAGCAGTTCTTC.

This clonotype has just a few counts. V and J are TRBV6-1 and TRBJ1-5, with TRBD1 identical over 10 bases. The CDR3 has 15 residues. Germline-derived CDR1 and CDR2 are MNHNS and SASEGT. V lost 4 bases, J lost 5 bases, and 5 bases stayed unmatched. CDR3 in DNA: TGTGCCAGCAGTGCGGACAGGGGGTGGGATCAGCCCCAGCATTTT. Amino acid sequence: CASSADRGWDQPQHF.

The chain carries TRBV20-1 and TRBJ2-2, with a possible D match to TRBD1 (6 bases). The V end lost 6 bases, the J end lost 1 base, and 15 bases lay between the germline ends. CDR3 length: 15 amino acids. Germline V gene sequence: CDR1 DFQATT, CDR2 SNEGSKA (reference sequence). CDR3: CSAPSRDKNTGELFF. The CDR3 region has the DNA TGCAGTGCACCAAGCCGGGACAAGAACACCGGGGAGCTGTTTTTT.

The chain combines TRBV18 with TRBJ2-2, with 9 nucleotides matching TRBD1. The junction had 8 bases not matched to a gene; V was cut back by 2 bases and J by 7 bases. Germline loops: CDR1 KGHSH, CDR2 LQKENI. The CDR3 covers 16 residues. The chain's CDR3 is CASSPKETGGSGELFF. The CDR3 DNA reads TGTGCCAGCTCACCAAAGGAAACAGGGGGCAGCGGGGAGCTGTTTTTT.

Worth noting for this clonotype: A much larger clone differs from this one at a single base, so this may be a read error. The chain has TRBV6-5 and TRBJ2-5, with 7 bases that match TRBD2. This CDR3 comprises 14 residues. Germline V lookup: CDR1 MNHEY, CDR2 SVGAGI. J was trimmed by 7 bases and V by 0 bases; bases with no gene match: 5. CDR3 sequence (DNA): TGTGCCAGCAGTTACTCCGGGACTAAGGGGACCCAGTACTTC. It translates to CASSYSGTKGTQYF.

At least ten counts were recorded for this clonotype. The chain uses TRBV28 and TRBJ2-1; D gene uncertain. Germline V gives CDR1 MDHEN, CDR2 SYDVKM. Trimming removed 6 bases at V and 7 bases at J, with 10 bases between. There are 12 residues in the CDR3. The CDR3 loop reads CASSYTGNEQFF. In DNA form, the CDR3 reads TGTGCCAGCAGCTATACCGGGAATGAGCAGTTCTTC.

The CDR3 protein is CASSPTSGSMHEQYF. CDR3 sequence (DNA): TGCGCCAGCAGCCCTACTAGCGGGAGCATGCACGAGCAGTACTTC. The chain is built from TRBV5-1 and TRBJ2-7, with 11 bases identical to TRBD2. There are 15 residues in the CDR3. The germline CDR1 and CDR2 sequences are SGHRS and YFSETQ. Trimming took 4 bases from V and 5 from J; bases not matched to a gene: 8.

J is TRBJ2-7 and V is TRBV6-1; D might be TRBD1 (6 bases). V dropped 8 bases and J dropped 1 base, with 9 bases sitting between them. CDR3 length: 12 amino acids. Germline loops: CDR1 MNHNS, CDR2 SASEGT. CDR3 protein: CASGTMSYEQYF. The CDR3 region has the DNA TGTGCCAGCGGGACAATGTCCTACGAGCAGTACTTC.

The genes are TRBV18 and TRBJ1-4; D ambiguous. Trimming took off 3 bases at V and 8 bases at J, with 16 bases between the two ends. Germline-derived CDR1 and CDR2 are KGHSH and LQKENI. CDR3 size: 15 residues. CDR3 nucleotides: TGTGCCAGCTCACCGAATTCAGGTGCGGCCGAAAAACTGTTTTTT. Encoded protein: CASSPNSGAAEKLFF.

V usage is TRBV10-1 and J usage is TRBJ2-3; D gene uncertain. Germline loops: CDR1 WNHNN, CDR2 SYGVQD (reference sequence). V was pared by 0 bases and J by 6 bases, with 4 bases between. The CDR3 covers 12 residues. CDR3 in amino acids: CASSESSDTQYF. CDR3 in DNA: TGCGCCAGCAGTGAGTCATCTGATACGCAGTATTTT.

This clonotype was detected ten times or more. The J gene is TRBJ2-3, the V gene TRBV6-4; TRBD2 matches at 7 bases. The germline gives CDR1 MRHNA, CDR2 SNTAGT. With V trimmed by 0 bases and J by 0 bases, 0 bases remained unmatched. The CDR3 spans 15 residues. This CDR3 is CASSDSAGSTDTQYF. CDR3 DNA: TGTGCCAGCAGTGACTCAGCGGGAAGCACAGATACGCAGTATTTT.

There are many counts of this clonotype. V is TRBV5-1 and J is TRBJ1-2; D remains ambiguous. The CDR3 sequence is 13 residues long. Trimming pared 0 bases from V and 10 bases from J, leaving 13 bases between. The germline V gene has CDR1 SGHRS and CDR2 YFSETQ. The CDR3 here is CASSLDEPWAYTF. In DNA, the CDR3 is TGCGCCAGCAGCTTGGATGAACCCTGGGCCTACACCTTC.

This sequence joins TRBV6-2 or TRBV6-3 and TRBJ1-2; TRBD1 might be the D (5 bases). This CDR3 contains 14 residues. Germline V CDR1 and CDR2: MNHEY, SVGEGT. Between the trimmed V and J ends, which lost 7 bases and 2 bases, there was a span of 14 bases. Here the CDR3 reads CASIFGGSNYGYTF. CDR3 DNA: TGTGCCAGCATTTTCGGGGGATCAAACTATGGCTACACCTTC.